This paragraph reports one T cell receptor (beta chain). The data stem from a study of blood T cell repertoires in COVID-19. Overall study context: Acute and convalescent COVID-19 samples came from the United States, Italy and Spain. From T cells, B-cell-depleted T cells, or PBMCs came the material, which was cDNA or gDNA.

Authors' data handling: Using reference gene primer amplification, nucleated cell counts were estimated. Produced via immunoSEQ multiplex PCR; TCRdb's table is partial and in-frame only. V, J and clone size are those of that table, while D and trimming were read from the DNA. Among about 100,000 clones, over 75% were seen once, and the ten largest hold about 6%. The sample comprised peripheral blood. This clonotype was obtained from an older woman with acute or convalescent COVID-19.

The CDR3 DNA sequence: TGTGCCAGCAGCTTATGGCTTTCAGGGGAGGGTGAGCAGTTCTTC. It codes for CASSLWLSGEGEQFF. This sequence joins TRBV7-9 and TRBJ2-1; possible D gene TRBD2, 7 bases. Per germline, CDR1 SEHNR and CDR2 FQNEAQ (reference sequence). The CDR3 length is 15 residues. V lost 2 bases and J 9 bases, leaving 17 bases between the germline ends.